The sequence of this T cell receptor (beta chain) was determined in a study of long-term antiretroviral therapy in people with HIV. Overall study findings and caveats: From the mid-2000s to the late 2010s, blood was obtained, possibly while participants received older ART regimens. An increase in diversity followed ART, yet levels stayed below transplant donor controls.

On this clone itself: Antigen specificity is unknown.

Survey-level resolution applied to immunoSEQ assay v3.0. Method: immunoSEQ multiplex PCR; TCRdb's copy keeps in-frame clones and lacks some. The repertoire has 36,000 or so clones, more than 65% of them found once; the top ten carry 5.5% to 7.5%. V gave up 3 bases and J gave up 4 bases, with 10 bases separating them. There are 13 residues in the CDR3. Germline lookup yields CDR1 GTSNPN and CDR2 SVGIG (reference sequence). The sequences come from unsorted PBMCs, collected 0.6 years after starting antiretroviral therapy. V usage is TRBV30 and J usage is TRBJ1-5, with unresolved D. This TCR was recovered from a man aged 18 to 35 with HIV. Written as DNA, the CDR3 is TGTGCCTGGAGCGGCAGTTCTAATCAGCCCCAGCATTTT. Translated: CAWSGSSNQPQHF. The complete variable domain, with remaining parts taken from reference TRBV30 and TRBJ1-5, reads SQTIHQWPATLVQPVGSPLSLECTVEGTSNPNLYWYRQAAGRGLQLLFYSVGIGQISSEVPQNLSASRPQDRQFILSSKKLLLSDSGFYLCAWSGSSNQPQHFGDGTRLSIL.